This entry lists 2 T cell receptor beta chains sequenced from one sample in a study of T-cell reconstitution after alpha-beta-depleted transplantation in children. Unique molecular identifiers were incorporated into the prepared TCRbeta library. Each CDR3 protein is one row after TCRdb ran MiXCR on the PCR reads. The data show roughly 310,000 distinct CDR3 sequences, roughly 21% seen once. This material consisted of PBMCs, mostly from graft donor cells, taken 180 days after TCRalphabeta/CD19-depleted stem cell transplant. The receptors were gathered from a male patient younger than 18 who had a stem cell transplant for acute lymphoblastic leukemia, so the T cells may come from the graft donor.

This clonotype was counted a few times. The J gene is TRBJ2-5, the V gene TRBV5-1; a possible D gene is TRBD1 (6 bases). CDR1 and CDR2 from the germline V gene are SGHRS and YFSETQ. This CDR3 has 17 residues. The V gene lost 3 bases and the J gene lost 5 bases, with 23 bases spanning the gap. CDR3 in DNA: TGCGCCAGCAGCTCCGGCCCCAGGGGAAAAGGCGGTGAGACCCAGTACTTC. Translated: CASSSGPRGKGGETQYF.

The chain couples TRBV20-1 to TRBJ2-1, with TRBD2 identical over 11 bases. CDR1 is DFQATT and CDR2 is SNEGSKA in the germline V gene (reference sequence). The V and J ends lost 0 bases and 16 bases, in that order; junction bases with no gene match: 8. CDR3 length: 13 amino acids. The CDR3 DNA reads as TGCAGTGCTAGAGAAATCGGACTAGCGGGTAGTTTCTTC. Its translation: CSAREIGLAGSFF.